Detailed here is one T cell receptor (beta chain). Its antigen is still unknown. This specimen belongs to a study of blood T cells in healthy people across ages. Isolated per sample were at least 6.5 million PBMCs. Together with a sample-barcoded 5' primer, a J-beta primer mix was included in a second PCR lasting about 6 to 12 cycles. Sequencing recovered at least 3 million CDR3-containing paired-end reads from each sample. TCRdb reprocessed the 5' RACE reads with MiXCR, giving one entry per CDR3 protein. Of over a million distinct CDR3 sequences in the sample, under 45% were seen once. Overall study results and limits: Relative to aged donors, long-lived donors carried more naive CD4+ cells and displayed higher diversity.

The receptor comes from a woman aged 60-75 years in good health. The sequenced sample consisted of blood.

CDR3 in amino acids: CASSPYGQGSLGYTF. CDR3 coding DNA: TGTGCCAGCAGCCCCTATGGACAGGGAAGTTTAGGCTACACCTTC. This rearrangement joins TRBV11-2 to TRBJ1-2; 8 bases line up with TRBD1. With 5 bases clipped from V and 8 bases from J, the junction kept 13 bases outside the gene matches. The CDR3 runs to 15 residues. Looked up from germline, CDR1 is SGHAT and CDR2 is FQNNGV.